This T cell receptor beta chain is drawn from a study of T cell responses to AZD1222 COVID-19 vaccine. Study-level findings and limits: Spike-specific TCR breadth and depth were elevated following two AZD1222 doses.

In the case of this clone: No antigen is known for it.

V lost 7 bases to trimming and J lost 2 bases, with 15 bases between them. Germline lookup yields CDR1 MNHEY and CDR2 SMNVEV (reference sequence). The CDR3 is made up of 14 amino acids. Profiling relied on immunoSEQ multiplex PCR, and the TCRdb table lists in-frame clones only, not all of them. This table holds 150,000 or so clones, just over 90% found once. The source material was peripheral blood, sampled on day 0 of MenACWY control vaccination. The source of this sequence is an adult in good health. The genes are TRBV27 and TRBJ2-7, with D possibly called TRBD1 or TRBD2 (5 bases each). In DNA, the CDR3 is TGTGCCAGCACAAAGGCTGTGGGGGCCTACGAGCAGTACTTC. This codes for CASTKAVGAYEQYF.